This TCR beta chain appears in the sequencing data of a study of chemoradiotherapy in HPV16-positive cancers. The overall study: Functional T-cell assays on a couple of HPV16-positive patients' cells defined candidate HPV-specific clones and common TCR motifs. Study observations and caveats: HPV-specific T cells were functionally defined from only a couple of HPV16-positive patients. Candidate HPV-specific clones and E7-related TCR motifs grew in tumor during treatment.

Remarks on this clone: The antigen remains unidentified.

Method: immunoSEQ multiplex PCR; TCRdb's copy keeps in-frame clones and lacks some. Among 500 or so clones listed, around 80% were seen once. The specimen comprised tumor tissue, sampled from a patient who underwent chemoradiotherapy. The clonotype comes from a human donor with HPV-associated anogenital cancer.

The CDR3 reads CAISAGVGETQYF. CDR3 bases: TGTGCCATCTCAGCGGGAGTAGGAGAGACCCAGTACTTC. V is TRBV10-3 and J is TRBJ2-5; 8 bases agree with TRBD2. Germline CDR1 reads ENHRY; CDR2 reads SYGVKD. The CDR3 runs 13 residues. The V segment lost 8 bases and the J segment 4 bases; nucleotides outside the gene matches: 6.